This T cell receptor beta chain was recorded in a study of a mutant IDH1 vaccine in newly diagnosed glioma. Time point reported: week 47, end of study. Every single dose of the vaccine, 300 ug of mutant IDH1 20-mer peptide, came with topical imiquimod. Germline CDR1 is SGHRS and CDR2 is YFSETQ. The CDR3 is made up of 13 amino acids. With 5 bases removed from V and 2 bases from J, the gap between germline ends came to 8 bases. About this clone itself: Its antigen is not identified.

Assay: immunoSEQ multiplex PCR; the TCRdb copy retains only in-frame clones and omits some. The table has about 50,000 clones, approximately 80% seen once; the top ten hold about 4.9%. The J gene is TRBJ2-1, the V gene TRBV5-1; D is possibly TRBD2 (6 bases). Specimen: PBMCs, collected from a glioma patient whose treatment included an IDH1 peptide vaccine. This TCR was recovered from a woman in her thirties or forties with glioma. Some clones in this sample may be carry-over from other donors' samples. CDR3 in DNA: TGCGCCAGCAGGCCGGGGGCCTACAATGAGCAGTTCTTC. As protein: CASRPGAYNEQFF. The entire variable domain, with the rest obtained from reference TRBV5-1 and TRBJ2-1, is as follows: KAGVTQTPRYLIKTRGQQVTLSCSPISGHRSVSWYQQTPGQGLQFLFEYFSETQRNKGNFPGRFSGRQFSNSRSEMNVSTLELGDSALYLCASRPGAYNEQFFGPGTRLTVL.